These 12 T cell receptor beta chains were sequenced from one sample in a study of identical twins. MiXCR, run by TCRdb on the 5' RACE reads, gives a single entry per CDR3 protein. The data contain under 300,000 distinct CDR3 sequences, around 8.8% of them singletons. These data were also filed under a second study, of yellow fever vaccine responses in identical twins.

What was sequenced was CD8+ T cells sorted from blood. These receptors were obtained from a woman in her late teens or twenties in good health.

At least ten counts were recorded for this clonotype. The chain links TRBV12-3 or TRBV12-4 to TRBJ2-5; D is possibly TRBD1 or TRBD2 (5 bases each). This CDR3 spans 11 amino acids. V was shortened by 3 bases and J by 9 bases, with 8 bases between the two germline ends. CDR3 nucleotide sequence: TGTGCCAGCAGTTTGGGGGACGCCCAGTACTTC. Translating gives CASSLGDAQYF.

A few counts support this clonotype. The genes are TRBV6-1 and TRBJ2-2; 7 nucleotides align to TRBD1. This CDR3 region has 14 residues. Trimming removed 7 bases from V and 3 bases from J; junction bases left unmatched: 5. The germline gives CDR1 MNHNS, CDR2 SASEGT. The CDR3 DNA sequence: TGTGCCAGCACCTTAGACAGGGACACCGGGGAGCTGTTTTTT. Protein product: CASTLDRDTGELFF.

The rearrangement joins TRBV30 to TRBJ2-3; 10 nucleotides match TRBD2. J gave up 4 bases and V 2 bases, and 9 bases lay outside the gene matches. Germline V lookup: CDR1 GTSNPN, CDR2 SVGIG (reference sequence). This CDR3 is 16 amino acids long. CDR3 residues: CAWSRQSSGSADTQYF. CDR3 nucleotides: TGTGCCTGGAGTCGACAATCTAGCGGGAGCGCAGATACGCAGTATTTT. The whole variable domain, remainder taken from reference TRBV30 and TRBJ2-3, is SQTIHQWPATLVQPVGSPLSLECTVEGTSNPNLYWYRQAAGRGLQLLFYSVGIGQISSEVPQNLSASRPQDRQFILSSKKLLLSDSGFYLCAWSRQSSGSADTQYFGPGTRLTVL.

A few counts support this clonotype. V and J are TRBV4-1 and TRBJ2-7, with no clear D. The CDR3 is 13 amino acids. Trimming removed 1 base from V and 2 bases from J, with 6 bases in between. Germline CDR1 MGHRA, CDR2 YSYEKL. CDR3 protein: CASSQVVAYEQYF. The CDR3, as DNA: TGCGCCAGCAGCCAAGTGGTTGCCTACGAGCAGTACTTC.

This clonotype has a count of ten or more. The chain carries TRBV29-1 and TRBJ2-1; the match to TRBD2 covers 8 bases. Germline CDR1 reads SQVTM; CDR2 reads ANQGSEA. V shed 8 bases, J shed 4 bases, and the junction held 16 bases outside the gene matches. The CDR3 covers 16 residues. The CDR3 DNA sequence: TGCAGCACAAACGGGGGGGGTAGCTCGTGGTACAATGAGCAGTTCTTC. Its protein is CSTNGGGSSWYNEQFF.

In its sample, this clonotype was seen many times. V is TRBV7-8 and J is TRBJ2-7, with D perhaps TRBD1 or TRBD2 (5 bases each). The V gene lost 1 base and the J gene lost 6 bases, with 10 bases spanning the gap. Per the germline V gene, CDR1 is SGHVS and CDR2 is FQNEAQ. This CDR3 has 13 residues. The CDR3 spells CASSLDRGREQYF. The CDR3 coding sequence is TGTGCCAGCAGCTTAGATAGGGGACGCGAGCAGTACTTC.

This chain uses TRBV5-1 with TRBJ2-7; D not resolved. Germline V gene sequence: CDR1 SGHRS, CDR2 YFSETQ. Trimming took off 5 bases at V and 7 bases at J, with 10 bases between the two ends. This CDR3 is built from 11 residues. CDR3 amino acids: CASRDLGEQYF. The CDR3 nucleotides are TGCGCCAGCAGGGATCTGGGTGAGCAGTACTTC.

This clonotype was counted only a few times. V and J are TRBV6-2 or TRBV6-3 and TRBJ2-7; D uncertain. V gave up 2 bases and J gave up 2 bases, with 4 bases separating them. This CDR3 has 12 amino acids. CDR1 MNHEY and CDR2 SVGEGT come from the germline V gene. CDR3 loop: CASSYGPYEQYF. CDR3 nucleotides: TGTGCCAGCAGTTACGGGCCCTACGAGCAGTACTTC.

The sample holds many counts of this clonotype. The chain couples TRBV14 to TRBJ2-5, with D tentatively TRBD2 (6 bases). CDR3 length: 13 amino acids. Germline assignment: CDR1 SGHDN and CDR2 FVKESK. Trimming removed 3 bases from V and 2 bases from J, with 7 bases in between. The CDR3 DNA reads TGTGCCAGCAGCCAGGACTATCAAGAGACCCAGTACTTC. The encoded protein is CASSQDYQETQYF.

The sample holds a few counts of this clonotype. The gene calls are TRBV6-5 and TRBJ2-1; D is undetermined. The length of the CDR3 is 16 residues. Germline CDR1 reads MNHEY; CDR2 reads SVGAGI. Trimming shortened V by 0 bases and J by 0 bases, and 9 bases separated the two germline ends. This chain's CDR3 is CASSYSAYSSYNEQFF. The CDR3 nucleotides read TGTGCCAGCAGTTACTCGGCCTATAGCTCCTACAATGAGCAGTTCTTC.

Turning to this clonotype: Here the CDR3 omits its conserved ending phenylalanine or tryptophan, so a read error is the likely source. The genes are TRBV29-1 and TRBJ2-3, with D possibly matching TRBD2 (6 bases). Trimming cost V 4 bases and J 2 bases, with 16 bases left between them. This CDR3 region has 15 residues. Germline CDR1 reads SQVTM; CDR2 reads ANQGSEA. The CDR3, as DNA: TGCAGCGTTGTGGGAGGCCCGAACCCCACAGATACGCAGTATCTT. It encodes CSVVGGPNPTDTQYL.

The chain couples TRBV20-1 to TRBJ2-6; D gene ambiguous. The CDR3 totals 14 residues. V was shortened by 0 bases and J by 0 bases, with 3 bases between the two germline ends. Germline CDR1 reads DFQATT; CDR2 reads SNEGSKA (reference sequence). CDR3 loop: CSARDSSGANVLTF. The CDR3 DNA is TGCAGTGCTAGAGACAGCTCTGGGGCCAACGTCCTGACTTTC.